Sequencing of this T cell receptor (beta chain) was carried out in a study of monozygotic twins with inflammatory bowel disease. TCRdb reprocessed the 5' RACE reads and reports one entry per CDR3 protein, with no DNA. Its table records 400,000 to 500,000 distinct CDR3 sequences. In germline, CDR1 is DFQATT, CDR2 SNEGSKA (reference sequence). This CDR3 has 12 residues. This clonotype was sampled from a human donor with ulcerative colitis or Crohn's disease, or a healthy co-twin of an affected twin (not recorded which). The material sequenced was blood. The V and J genes are TRBV20-1 and TRBJ1-1. CDR3 sequence: CSAVGLDTEAFF.